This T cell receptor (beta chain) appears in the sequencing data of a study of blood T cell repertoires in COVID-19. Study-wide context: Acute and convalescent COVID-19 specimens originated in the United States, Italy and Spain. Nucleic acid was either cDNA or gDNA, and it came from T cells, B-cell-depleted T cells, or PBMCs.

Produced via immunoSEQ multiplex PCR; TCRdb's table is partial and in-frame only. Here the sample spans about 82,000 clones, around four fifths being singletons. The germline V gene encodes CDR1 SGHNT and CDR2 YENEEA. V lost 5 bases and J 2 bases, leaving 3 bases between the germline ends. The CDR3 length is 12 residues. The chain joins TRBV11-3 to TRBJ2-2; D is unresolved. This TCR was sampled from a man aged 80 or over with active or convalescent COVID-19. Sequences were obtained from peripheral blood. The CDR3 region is CASSGNTGELFF. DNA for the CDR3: TGTGCCAGCAGCGGCAACACCGGGGAGCTGTTTTTT.